This T cell receptor (beta chain) was observed in a study of T cells of healthy individuals. TCRdb redid the calling of the 5' RACE reads with MiXCR, one entry per CDR3 protein. The table shows about 63,000 distinct CDR3 sequences, with around 15% occurring only once. CDR1 LNHDA and CDR2 SQIVND come from the germline V gene (reference sequence). Trimming shortened V by 4 bases and J by 1 base, and 16 bases separated the two germline ends. The CDR3 totals 16 residues. The rearrangement joins TRBV19 to TRBJ1-1, with D possibly being TRBD1 (6 bases). The TCR was taken from a human donor in good health. In DNA form, the CDR3 reads TGTGCCAGTAGTACTAACCCACAGGGCCCGAACACTGAAGCTTTCTTT. It encodes CASSTNPQGPNTEAFF. Complete variable domain (other parts from reference TRBV19 and TRBJ1-1): DGGITQSPKYLFRKEGQNVTLSCEQNLNHDAMYWYRQDPGQGLRLIYYSQIVNDFQKGDIAEGYSVSREKKESFPLTVTSAQKNPTAFYLCASSTNPQGPNTEAFFGQGTRLTVV.